The clone carrying this T cell receptor (beta chain) was detected a few times. Each CDR3 protein is one row after TCRdb ran MiXCR on the RT-PCR reads. Counted here are a few hundred thousand distinct CDR3 sequences, around 40% occurring once; the ten biggest clones make up 9.5% to 13%. The record originates from a study of patients and donors after allogeneic stem cell transplantation. Sample: blood, either unsorted or a sorted T cell fraction (not recorded which). This TCR was recovered from a human donor who was either an allogeneic HSCT recipient or a stem cell or donor lymphocyte infusion donor (not recorded which). It is not recorded whose cells these are; they may come from a transplant donor.

In DNA, the CDR3 is TGTGCCAGCTCACCATCTGGGACAGTGAACACTGAAGCTTTCTTT. This codes for CASSPSGTVNTEAFF. The rearrangement uses TRBV18 and TRBJ1-1; 7 bases agree with TRBD1. CDR3 length equals 15 residues. Looked up from germline, CDR1 is KGHSH and CDR2 is LQKENI. V was pared by 2 bases and J by 0 bases, with 3 bases of the junction left unmatched.